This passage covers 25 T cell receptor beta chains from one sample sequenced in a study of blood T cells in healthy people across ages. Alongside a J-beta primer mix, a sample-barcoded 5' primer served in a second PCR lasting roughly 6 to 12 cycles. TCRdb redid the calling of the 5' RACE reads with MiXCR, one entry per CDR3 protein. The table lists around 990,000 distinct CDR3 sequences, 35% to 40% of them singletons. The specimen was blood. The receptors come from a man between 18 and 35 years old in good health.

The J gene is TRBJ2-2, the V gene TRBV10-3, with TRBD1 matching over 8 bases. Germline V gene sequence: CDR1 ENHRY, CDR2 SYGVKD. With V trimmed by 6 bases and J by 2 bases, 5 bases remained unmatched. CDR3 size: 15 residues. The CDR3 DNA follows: TGTGCCATCAGGAGGACAGGGCCAAACACCGGGGAGCTGTTTTTT. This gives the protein CAIRRTGPNTGELFF.

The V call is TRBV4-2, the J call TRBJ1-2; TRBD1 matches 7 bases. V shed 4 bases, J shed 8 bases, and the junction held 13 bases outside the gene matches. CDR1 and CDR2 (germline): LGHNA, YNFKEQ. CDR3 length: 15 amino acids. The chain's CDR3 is CASSLKGDRLTGYTF. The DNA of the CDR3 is TGTGCCAGCAGCCTCAAAGGGGACAGACTTACGGGCTACACCTTC.

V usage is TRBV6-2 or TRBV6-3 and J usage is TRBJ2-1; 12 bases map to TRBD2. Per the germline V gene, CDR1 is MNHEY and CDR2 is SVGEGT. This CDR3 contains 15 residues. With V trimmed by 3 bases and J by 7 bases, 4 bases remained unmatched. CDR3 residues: CASSYLAGGRNEQFF. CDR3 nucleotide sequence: TGTGCCAGCAGTTATCTAGCGGGGGGGCGAAATGAGCAGTTCTTC.

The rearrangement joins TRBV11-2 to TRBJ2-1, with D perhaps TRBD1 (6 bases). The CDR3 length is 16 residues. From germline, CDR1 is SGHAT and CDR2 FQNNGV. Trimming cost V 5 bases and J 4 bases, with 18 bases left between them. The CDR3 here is CASSITTGSRYNEQFF. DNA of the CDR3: TGTGCCAGCAGCATAACCACAGGGTCCCGATACAATGAGCAGTTCTTC.

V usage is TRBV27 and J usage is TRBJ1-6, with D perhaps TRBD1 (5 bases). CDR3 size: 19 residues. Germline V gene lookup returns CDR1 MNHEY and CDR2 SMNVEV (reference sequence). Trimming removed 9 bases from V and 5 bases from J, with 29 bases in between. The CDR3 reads CAREGTRGQTAVNNSPLHF. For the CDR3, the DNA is TGTGCCAGGGAGGGTACCCGGGGCCAAACAGCCGTGAATAATTCACCCCTCCACTTT.

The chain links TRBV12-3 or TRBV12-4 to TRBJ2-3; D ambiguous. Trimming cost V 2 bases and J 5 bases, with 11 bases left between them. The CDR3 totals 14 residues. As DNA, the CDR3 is TGTGCCAGCAGTTTAAGCAATGAGGAAGATACGCAGTATTTT. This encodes CASSLSNEEDTQYF.

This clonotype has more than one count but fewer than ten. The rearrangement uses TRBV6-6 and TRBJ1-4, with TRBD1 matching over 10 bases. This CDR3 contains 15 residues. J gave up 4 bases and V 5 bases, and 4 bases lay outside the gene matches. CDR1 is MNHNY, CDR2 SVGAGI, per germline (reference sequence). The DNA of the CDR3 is TGTGCCAGCAGTCCCGGACAGGGGGTTAATGAAAAACTGTTTTTT. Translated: CASSPGQGVNEKLFF.

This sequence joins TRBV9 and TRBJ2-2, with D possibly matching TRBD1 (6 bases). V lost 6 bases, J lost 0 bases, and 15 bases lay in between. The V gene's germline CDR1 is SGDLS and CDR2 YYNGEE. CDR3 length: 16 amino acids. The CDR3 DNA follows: TGTGCCAGCACTCTGACCGGGACAACGAACACCGGGGAGCTGTTTTTT. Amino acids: CASTLTGTTNTGELFF.

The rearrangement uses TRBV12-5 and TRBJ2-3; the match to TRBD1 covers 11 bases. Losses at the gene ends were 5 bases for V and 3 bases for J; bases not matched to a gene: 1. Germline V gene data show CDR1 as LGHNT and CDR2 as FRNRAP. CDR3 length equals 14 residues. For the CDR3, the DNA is TGTGCTAGTGGTGGACAGGGGGCAACAGATACGCAGTATTTT. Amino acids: CASGGQGATDTQYF.

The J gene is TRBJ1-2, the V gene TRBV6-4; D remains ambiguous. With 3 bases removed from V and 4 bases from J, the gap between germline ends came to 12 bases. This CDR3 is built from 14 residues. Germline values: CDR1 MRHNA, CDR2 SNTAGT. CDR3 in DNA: TGTGCCAGCAGTGAGGGCAGTTTTTCCTATGGCTACACCTTC. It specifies CASSEGSFSYGYTF.

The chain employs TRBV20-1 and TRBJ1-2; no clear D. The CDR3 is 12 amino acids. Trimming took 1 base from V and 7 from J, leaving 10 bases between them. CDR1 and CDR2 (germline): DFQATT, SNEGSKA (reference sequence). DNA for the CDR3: TGCAGTGCTAGAGGGCCAACAGCTGGCTACACCTTC. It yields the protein CSARGPTAGYTF.

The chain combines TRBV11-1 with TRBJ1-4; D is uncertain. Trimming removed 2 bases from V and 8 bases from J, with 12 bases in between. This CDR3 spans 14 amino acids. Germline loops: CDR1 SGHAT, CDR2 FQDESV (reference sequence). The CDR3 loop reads CASSLRRSREKLFF. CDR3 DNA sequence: TGTGCCAGCAGCTTACGTCGGAGTAGAGAAAAACTGTTTTTT.

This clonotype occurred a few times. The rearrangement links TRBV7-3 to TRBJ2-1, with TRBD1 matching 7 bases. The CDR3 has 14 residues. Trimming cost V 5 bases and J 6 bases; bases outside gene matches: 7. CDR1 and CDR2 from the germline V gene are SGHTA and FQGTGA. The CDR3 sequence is CASSRRDSSNEQFF. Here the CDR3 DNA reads TGTGCCAGCAGCCGACGGGACAGTTCCAATGAGCAGTTCTTC.

CDR3: CASRRVAGTDTQYF. Here the CDR3 DNA reads TGTGCCAGCAGGAGGGTAGCGGGGACAGATACGCAGTATTTT. The chain is built from TRBV27 and TRBJ2-3, with 8 positions matching TRBD2. The CDR3 has 14 amino acids. CDR1 is MNHEY and CDR2 is SMNVEV in the germline V gene (reference sequence). V shed 6 bases and J 3 bases; nucleotides not matched to a gene: 5.

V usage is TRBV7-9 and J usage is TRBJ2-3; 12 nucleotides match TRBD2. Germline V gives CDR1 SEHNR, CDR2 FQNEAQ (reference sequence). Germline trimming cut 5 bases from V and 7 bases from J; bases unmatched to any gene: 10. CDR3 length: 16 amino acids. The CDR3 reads CASSPRTSGTSNTQYF. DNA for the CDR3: TGTGCCAGCAGCCCCCGGACTAGCGGGACATCAAATACGCAGTATTTT.

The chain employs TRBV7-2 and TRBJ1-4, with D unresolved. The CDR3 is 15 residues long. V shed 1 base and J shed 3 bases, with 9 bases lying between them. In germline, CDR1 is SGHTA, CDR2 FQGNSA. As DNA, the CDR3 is TGTGCCAGCAGCTTAGAGGAGGGTCCTAATGAAAAACTGTTTTTT. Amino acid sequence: CASSLEEGPNEKLFF.

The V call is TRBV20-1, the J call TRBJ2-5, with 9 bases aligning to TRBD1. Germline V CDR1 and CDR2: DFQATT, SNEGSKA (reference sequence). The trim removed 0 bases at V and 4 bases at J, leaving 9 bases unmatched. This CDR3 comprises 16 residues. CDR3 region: CSARDLRGQGVETQYF. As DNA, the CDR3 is TGCAGTGCTAGAGATCTAAGGGGACAGGGAGTAGAGACCCAGTACTTC.

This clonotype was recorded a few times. The CDR3 sequence: CASSLGLAGGPYNEQFF. In nucleotides, the CDR3 is TGTGCCAGCAGCTTAGGACTAGCGGGGGGGCCCTACAATGAGCAGTTCTTC. The chain employs TRBV6-7 and TRBJ2-1; 15 bases are a match to TRBD2. TRBV6-7 is treated as an ORF (open reading frame) with a function not yet certain. V was clipped by 6 bases and J by 2 bases; unmatched bases: 5. The CDR3 extends over 17 amino acids.

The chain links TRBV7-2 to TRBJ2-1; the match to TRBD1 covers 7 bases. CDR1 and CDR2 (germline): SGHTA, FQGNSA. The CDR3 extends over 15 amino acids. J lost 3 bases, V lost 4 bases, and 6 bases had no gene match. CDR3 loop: CASSSTTGLYNEQFF. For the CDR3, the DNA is TGTGCCAGCAGCTCCACGACAGGGCTCTACAATGAGCAGTTCTTC.

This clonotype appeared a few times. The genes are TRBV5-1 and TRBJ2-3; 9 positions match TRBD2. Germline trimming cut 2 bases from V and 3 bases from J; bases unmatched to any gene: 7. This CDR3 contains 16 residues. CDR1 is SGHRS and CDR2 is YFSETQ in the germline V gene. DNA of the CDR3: TGCGCCAGCAGCTTCGTCAGCGGGGGGTCGACAGATACGCAGTATTTT. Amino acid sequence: CASSFVSGGSTDTQYF.

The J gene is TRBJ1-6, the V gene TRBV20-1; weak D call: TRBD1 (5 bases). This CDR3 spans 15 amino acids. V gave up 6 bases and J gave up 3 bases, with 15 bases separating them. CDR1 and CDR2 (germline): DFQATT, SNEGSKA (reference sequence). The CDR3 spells CSAKTVYYYNSPLHF. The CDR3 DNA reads TGCAGTGCCAAGACAGTTTACTACTATAATTCACCCCTCCACTTT.

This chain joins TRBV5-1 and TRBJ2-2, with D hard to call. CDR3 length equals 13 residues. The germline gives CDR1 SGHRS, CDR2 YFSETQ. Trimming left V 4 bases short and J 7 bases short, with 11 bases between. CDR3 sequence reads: CASSPHGDGELFF. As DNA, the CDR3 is TGCGCCAGCAGCCCTCATGGCGACGGGGAGCTGTTTTTT.

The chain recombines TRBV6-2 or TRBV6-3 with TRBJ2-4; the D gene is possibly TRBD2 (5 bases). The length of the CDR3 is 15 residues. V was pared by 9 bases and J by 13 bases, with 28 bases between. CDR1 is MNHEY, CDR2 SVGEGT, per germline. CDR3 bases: TGTGCCAGTGCTAAAAGCGGTAGAGCCTACAATGAGCAGTACTTC. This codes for CASAKSGRAYNEQYF.

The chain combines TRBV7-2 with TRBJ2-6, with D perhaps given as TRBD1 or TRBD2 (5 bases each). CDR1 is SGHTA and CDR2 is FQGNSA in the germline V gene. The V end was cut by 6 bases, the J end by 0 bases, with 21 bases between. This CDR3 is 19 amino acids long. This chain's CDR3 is CASSRRAGTSASGANVLTF. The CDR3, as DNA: TGTGCCAGCAGTCGTCGTGCCGGGACGAGTGCCTCTGGGGCCAACGTCCTGACTTTC.

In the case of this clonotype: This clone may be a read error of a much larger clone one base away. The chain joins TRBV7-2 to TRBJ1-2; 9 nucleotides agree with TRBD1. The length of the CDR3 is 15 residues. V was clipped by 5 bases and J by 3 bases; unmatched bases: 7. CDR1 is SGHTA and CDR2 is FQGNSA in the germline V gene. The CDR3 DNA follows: TGTGCCAGCAGCCAAGGGGGACAGGGTGACTATGGCTACACCTTC. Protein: CASSQGGQGDYGYTF.